This is a list of T cell receptor beta chains from one sample in a study of spatial heterogeneity in lung cancer. TCRdb re-analysed the 5' RACE reads in MiXCR, keeping a single row per CDR3 protein. The table has about 70,000 distinct CDR3 sequences, approximately 8.9% seen once. This sample comprised PBMCs, obtained at follow-up. These receptors were obtained from a female donor with early-stage non-small cell lung cancer. Each CDR3 is given with its conserved first and last residue. D genes are given only for firm matches. Clone sizes are given selectively: once, few, many, or a class where the clone is expanded.

cdr3_nt cdr3_aa clone_size v_call d_call j_call
TGTGCCAGCAGTTTTGGCTCGCAACCTGCGGGTCAGCCCCAGCATTTT CASSFGSQPAGQPQHF . TRBV28 . TRBJ1-5
TGTGCCAGTAGTGCGCCCCAGGGTTACGAGCAGTACTTC CASSAPQGYEQYF many TRBV19 . TRBJ2-7
TGTGCCAGCAGTCAACGAAACACCATATATTTT CASSQRNTIYF many TRBV28 . TRBJ1-3
TGTGCCAGCAGTTTAAGCGGCTACGAGCAGTACTTC CASSLSGYEQYF many TRBV12-3/TRBV12-4 . TRBJ2-7
TGTGCCAGCAGTTTTACTAGCGGGAGGTCAGATACGCAGTATTTT CASSFTSGRSDTQYF many TRBV27 TRBD2 TRBJ2-3
TGTGCCAGCAGTTTGCTCCGCGGGCGACATGAGCAGTTCTTC CASSLLRGRHEQFF . TRBV27 . TRBJ2-1
TGCAGCGTTGCTGAACAGGACAGCGGTGGCACCGGGGAGCTGTTTTTT CSVAEQDSGGTGELFF . TRBV29-1 . TRBJ2-2
TGTGCCAGCAGCGTAGAACCAATGGAGACCCAGTACTTC CASSVEPMETQYF . TRBV9 . TRBJ2-5
TGTGCCAGCAGCTCGTGGTTGGTTGAAGCTTTCTTT CASSSWLVEAFF many TRBV5-6 . TRBJ1-1
TGTGCCAGCAGTCCTGAGCAAGCAGATACGCAGTATTTT CASSPEQADTQYF . TRBV6-1 . TRBJ2-3
TGCAGTGCTAGAGATTTCGGGGGCACTAATGAAAAACTGTTTTTT CSARDFGGTNEKLFF . TRBV20-1 . TRBJ1-4
TGTGCCAGCAGGAAAAGGGCAACTAATGAAAAACTGTTTTTT CASRKRATNEKLFF many TRBV12-3/TRBV12-4 . TRBJ1-4
TGTGCCAGCAGCCGTCAGGGGTCGCAAGAGACCCAGTACTTC CASSRQGSQETQYF . TRBV7-6 . TRBJ2-5
TGTGCCAGCTCCCGGACAGGGGTAAATGAAAAACTGTTTTTT CASSRTGVNEKLFF many TRBV18 TRBD1 TRBJ1-4
TGTGCCAGCAGCTTAGCCGGGACCGCCAATGAGCAGTTCTTC CASSLAGTANEQFF . TRBV7-2 . TRBJ2-1
TGTGCCACCAGCAGAGGAGGCGGCAATCAGCCCCAGCATTTT CATSRGGGNQPQHF . TRBV15 . TRBJ1-5
TGTGCCAGCAGTCCTGGACGTAATCATGGCTACACCTTC CASSPGRNHGYTF few TRBV12-3/TRBV12-4 . TRBJ1-2
TGTGCCAGCAGCCCTCGGTACGACTCCTACGAGCAGTACTTC CASSPRYDSYEQYF many TRBV3-1 . TRBJ2-7
TGTGCCAGCAGCCACCGACGATACAGGGAGAACACTGAAGCTTTCTTT CASSHRRYRENTEAFF many TRBV5-5 . TRBJ1-1
TGTGCTAGCAGCTTAGTGCGACAGTGCAATCAGCCCCAGCATTTT CASSLVRQCNQPQHF many TRBV7-7 . TRBJ1-5
TGCGCCAGCAGTCAATACCAACCCCAAGAGACCCAGTACTTC CASSQYQPQETQYF . TRBV23-1 . TRBJ2-5
TGCGCCAGCAGCCAATATTCCTGGACAGGGGCTCATATCCTTAACTATGGCTACACCTTC CASSQYSWTGAHILNYGYTF medium-sized TRBV4-1 TRBD1 TRBJ1-2
TGCAGTGCTAGAGATTTGCGAAGCCCTGGGGCCAACGTCCTGACTTTC CSARDLRSPGANVLTF . TRBV20-1 . TRBJ2-6
TGTGCCAGAAACCGGAGGGCCTTTGGCGAACTGTTTTTT CARNRRAFGELFF . TRBV7-2 . TRBJ1-4
TGTGCCACCAGCAGAGGAGGTCCCGACCACGAGCAGTACTTC CATSRGGPDHEQYF many TRBV15 . TRBJ2-7
TGTGCCATCAGCCCCGACAGGGAGGACAATGAGCAGTTCTTC CAISPDREDNEQFF many TRBV10-3 . TRBJ2-1
TGTGCCAGCAGTTTCCTTTCCGGGGAGCTGTTTTTT CASSFLSGELFF many TRBV25-1 . TRBJ2-2
TGTGCCAGCAGCCCGGGACAGGGCGGTGAAAAACTGTTTTTT CASSPGQGGEKLFF . TRBV11-2 TRBD1 TRBJ1-4
TGCAGTGCTAAGGTTGCAGGGGCAAGAAATACGCAGTATTTT CSAKVAGARNTQYF many TRBV20-1 . TRBJ2-3
TGTGCCAGCAGTCCTACGACGGCAGCTAACTGTGGCTACACCTTC CASSPTTAANCGYTF . TRBV12-3/TRBV12-4 . TRBJ1-2
TGTGCCGTGGGTGGGCGAGCCCTTGGCTACACCTTC CAVGGRALGYTF many TRBV6-5 . TRBJ1-2
TGTGCCAGCAGATTGGGGAGTAATTCACCCCTCCACTTT CASRLGSNSPLHF few TRBV7-9 . TRBJ1-6
TGCAGTGCTAGCCGACAGGAGGGCATTCAGCCCCAGCATTTT CSASRQEGIQPQHF . TRBV20-1 . TRBJ1-5
TGTGCCAGCAGAAAATCGACAGGGGTGAATTCACCCCTCCACTTT CASRKSTGVNSPLHF many TRBV7-3 TRBD1 TRBJ1-6
TGCAGCTTAGGGACAGCGACAGGCGAGCAGTACTTC CSLGTATGEQYF many TRBV29-1 TRBD1 TRBJ2-7
TGTGCCAGCTCACCTTTTAGCGGGATAGGAACAGATACGCAGTATTTT CASSPFSGIGTDTQYF many TRBV18 TRBD2 TRBJ2-3
TGTGCCACCAGCAGAGATGAGATCGGGACAGGGGGCTACGAGCAGTACTTC CATSRDEIGTGGYEQYF few TRBV15 TRBD1 TRBJ2-7
TGTGCCAGCAGCGCGGGACAGAACACTGAAGCTTTCTTT CASSAGQNTEAFF . TRBV9 . TRBJ1-1
TGTGCCAGCAGCCTCGGGTGGACTAGCGGCTACGAGCAGTACTTC CASSLGWTSGYEQYF many TRBV28 TRBD2 TRBJ2-7
TGTGCCAGCAGCCTGGGACTAGCGAACACCTTCGAGCAGTACTTC CASSLGLANTFEQYF many TRBV7-9 TRBD2 TRBJ2-7
TGTGCCATCAGTGAGTCGGGGGGGGACACTGAAGCTTTCTTT CAISESGGDTEAFF few TRBV10-3 . TRBJ1-1
TGTGCCAGCAGTTTGTGGCAAAGCACAGATACGCAGTATTTT CASSLWQSTDTQYF . TRBV27 . TRBJ2-3
TGTGCCAGCGGGCGAGGACCGAGCAATGAGCAGTTCTTC CASGRGPSNEQFF many TRBV12-3/TRBV12-4 . TRBJ2-1
TGCAGTGCAGCGACTAGCGGACAAGAGACCCAGTACTTC CSAATSGQETQYF many TRBV20-1 TRBD2 TRBJ2-5
TGCAGTGCTAGAGATGGGACCGGGACTGGCTACGAGCAGTACTTC CSARDGTGTGYEQYF few TRBV20-1 . TRBJ2-7